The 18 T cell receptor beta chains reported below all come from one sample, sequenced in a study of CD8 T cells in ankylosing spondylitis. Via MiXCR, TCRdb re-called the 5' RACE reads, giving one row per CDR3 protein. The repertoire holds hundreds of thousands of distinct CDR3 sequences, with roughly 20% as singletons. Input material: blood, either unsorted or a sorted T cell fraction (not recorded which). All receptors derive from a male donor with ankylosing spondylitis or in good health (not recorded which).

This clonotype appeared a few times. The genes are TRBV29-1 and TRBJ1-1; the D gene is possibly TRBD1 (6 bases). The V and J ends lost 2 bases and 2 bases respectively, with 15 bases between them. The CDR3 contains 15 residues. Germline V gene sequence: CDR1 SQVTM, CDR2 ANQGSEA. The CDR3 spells CSVEQGRRSNTEAFF. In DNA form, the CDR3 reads TGCAGCGTTGAACAGGGGCGTCGGTCTAACACTGAAGCTTTCTTT. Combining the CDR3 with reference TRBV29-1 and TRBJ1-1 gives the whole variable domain SAVISQKPSRDICQRGTSLTIQCQVDSQVTMMFWYRQQPGQSLTLIATANQGSEATYESGFVIDKFPISRPNLTFSTLTVSNMSPEDSSIYLCSVEQGRRSNTEAFFGQGTRLTVV.

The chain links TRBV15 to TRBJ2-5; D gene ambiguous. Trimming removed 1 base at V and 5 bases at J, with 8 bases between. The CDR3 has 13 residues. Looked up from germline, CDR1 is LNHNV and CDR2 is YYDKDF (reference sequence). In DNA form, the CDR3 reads TGTGCCACCAGCAGAGCTAGGACGGAGACCCAGTACTTC. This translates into CATSRARTETQYF.

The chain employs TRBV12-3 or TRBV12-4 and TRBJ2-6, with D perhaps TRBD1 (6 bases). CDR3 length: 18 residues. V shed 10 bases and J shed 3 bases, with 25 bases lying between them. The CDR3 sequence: CAITPGRGLTGGANVLTF. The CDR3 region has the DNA TGTGCCATCACTCCCGGACGGGGATTGACAGGTGGGGCCAACGTCCTGACTTTC.

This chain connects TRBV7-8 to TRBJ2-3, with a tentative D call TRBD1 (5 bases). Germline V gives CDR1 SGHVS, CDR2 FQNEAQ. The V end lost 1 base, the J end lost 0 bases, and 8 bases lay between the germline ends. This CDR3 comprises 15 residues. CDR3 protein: CASSLGRASTDTQYF. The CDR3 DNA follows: TGTGCCAGCAGCTTAGGCAGGGCGAGCACAGATACGCAGTATTTT.

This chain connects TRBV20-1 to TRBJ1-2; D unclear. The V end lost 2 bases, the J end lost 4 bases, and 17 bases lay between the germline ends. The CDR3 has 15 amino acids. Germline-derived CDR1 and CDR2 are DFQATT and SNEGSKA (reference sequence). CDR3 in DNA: TGCAGTGCTAGAACGCGGCGGGGAAATATCTATGGCTACACCTTC. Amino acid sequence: CSARTRRGNIYGYTF.

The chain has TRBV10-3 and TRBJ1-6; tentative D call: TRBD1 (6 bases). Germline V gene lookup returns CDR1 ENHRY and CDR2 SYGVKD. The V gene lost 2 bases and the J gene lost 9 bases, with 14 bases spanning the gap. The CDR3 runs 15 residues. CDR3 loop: CAISEDGQTSSPLHF. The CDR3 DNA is TGTGCCATCAGTGAGGACGGACAGACCAGTTCACCCCTCCACTTT.

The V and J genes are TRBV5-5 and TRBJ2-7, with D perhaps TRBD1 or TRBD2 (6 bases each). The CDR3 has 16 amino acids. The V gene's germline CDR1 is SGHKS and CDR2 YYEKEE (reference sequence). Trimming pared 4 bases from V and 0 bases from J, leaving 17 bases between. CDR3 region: CASSLEGTQVSYEQYV. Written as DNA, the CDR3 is TGTGCCAGCAGCCTGGAGGGGACACAAGTCTCCTACGAGCAGTACGTC.

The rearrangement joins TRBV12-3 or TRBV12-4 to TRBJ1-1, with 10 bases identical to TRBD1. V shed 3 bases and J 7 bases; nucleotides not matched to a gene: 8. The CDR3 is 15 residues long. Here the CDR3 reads CASSFSGTGAHEAFF. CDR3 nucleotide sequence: TGTGCCAGCAGTTTTTCCGGGACAGGGGCCCATGAAGCTTTCTTT.

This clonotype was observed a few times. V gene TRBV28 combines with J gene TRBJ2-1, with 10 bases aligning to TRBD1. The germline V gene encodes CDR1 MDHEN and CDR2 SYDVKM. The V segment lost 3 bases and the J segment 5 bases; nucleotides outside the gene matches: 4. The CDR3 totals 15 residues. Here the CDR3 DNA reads TGTGCCAGCAGTTTTTGGGACAGGGGAAACAATGAGCAGTTCTTC. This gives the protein CASSFWDRGNNEQFF.

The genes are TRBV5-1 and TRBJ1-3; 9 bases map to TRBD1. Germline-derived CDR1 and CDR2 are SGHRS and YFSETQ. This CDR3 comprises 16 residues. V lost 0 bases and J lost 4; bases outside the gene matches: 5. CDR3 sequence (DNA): TGCGCCAGCAGCTTGGAGGGACAGGGAGCAGGAAACACCATATATTTT. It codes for CASSLEGQGAGNTIYF.

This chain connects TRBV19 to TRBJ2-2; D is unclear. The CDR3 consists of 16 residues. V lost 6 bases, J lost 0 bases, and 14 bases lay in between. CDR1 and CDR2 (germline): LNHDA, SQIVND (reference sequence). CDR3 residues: CASREYGRANTGELFF. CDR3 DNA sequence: TGTGCCAGTAGGGAATACGGACGGGCGAACACCGGGGAGCTGTTTTTT.

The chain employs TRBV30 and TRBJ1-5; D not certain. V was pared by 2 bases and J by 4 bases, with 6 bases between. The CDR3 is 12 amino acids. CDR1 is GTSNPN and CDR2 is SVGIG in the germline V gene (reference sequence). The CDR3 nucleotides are TGTGCCTGGAGTACGGGAAATCAGCCCCAGCATTTT. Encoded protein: CAWSTGNQPQHF.

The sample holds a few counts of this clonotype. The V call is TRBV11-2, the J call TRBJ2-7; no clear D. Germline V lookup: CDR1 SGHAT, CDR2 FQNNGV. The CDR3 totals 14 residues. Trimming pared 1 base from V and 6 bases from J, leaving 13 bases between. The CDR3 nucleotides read TGTGCCAGCAGCTTAGGGCGCGGCGTCGGCGAGCAGTACGTC. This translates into CASSLGRGVGEQYV.

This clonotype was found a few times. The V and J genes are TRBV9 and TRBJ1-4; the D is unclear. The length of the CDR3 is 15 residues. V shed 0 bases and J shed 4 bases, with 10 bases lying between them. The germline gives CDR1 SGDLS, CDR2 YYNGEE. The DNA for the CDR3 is TGTGCCAGCAGCGTAGAGGTCGCAAGTAATGAAAAACTGTTTTTT. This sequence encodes CASSVEVASNEKLFF.

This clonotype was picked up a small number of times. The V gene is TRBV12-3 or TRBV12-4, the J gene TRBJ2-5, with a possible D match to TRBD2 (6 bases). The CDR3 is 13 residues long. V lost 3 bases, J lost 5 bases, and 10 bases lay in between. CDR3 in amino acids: CASSFHGGETQYF. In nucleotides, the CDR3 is TGTGCCAGCAGTTTTCACGGGGGTGAGACCCAGTACTTC.

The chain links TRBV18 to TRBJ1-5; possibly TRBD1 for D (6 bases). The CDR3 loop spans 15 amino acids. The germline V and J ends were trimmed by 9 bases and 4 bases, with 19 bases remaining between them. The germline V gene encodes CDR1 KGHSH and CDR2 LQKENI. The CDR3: CASSTGTTGNQPQHF. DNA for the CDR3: TGTGCCAGTTCAACCGGGACAACGGGAAATCAGCCCCAGCATTTT.

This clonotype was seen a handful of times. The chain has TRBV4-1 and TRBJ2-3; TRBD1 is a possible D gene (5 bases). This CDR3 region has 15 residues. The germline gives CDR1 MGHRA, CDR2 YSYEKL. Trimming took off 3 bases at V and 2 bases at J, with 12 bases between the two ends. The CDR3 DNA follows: TGCGCCAGCAGCCAGGGGCTAACCTACACAGATACGCAGTATTTT. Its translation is CASSQGLTYTDTQYF.

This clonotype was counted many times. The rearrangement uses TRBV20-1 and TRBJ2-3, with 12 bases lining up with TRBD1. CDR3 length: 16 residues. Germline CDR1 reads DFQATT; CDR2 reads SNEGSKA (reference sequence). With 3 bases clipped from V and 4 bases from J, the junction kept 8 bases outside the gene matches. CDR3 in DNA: TGCAGTGCTAGCTCGTGGGACAGGGGGCGCCCAGATACGCAGTATTTT. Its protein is CSASSWDRGRPDTQYF.